This T cell receptor (beta chain) was obtained from a study of blood T cell repertoires in COVID-19. Germline CDR1 and CDR2: KGHDR and SFDVKD. The trim removed 9 bases at V and 7 bases at J, leaving 9 bases unmatched. This CDR3 region has 14 residues. Under the authors' procedure: Nucleated cell counts were estimated from reference gene primer amplification. The repertoire was sequenced with immunoSEQ multiplex PCR; TCRdb's copy has only in-frame clones and lacks some. V and J calls plus clone size are reproduced from that table; the DNA served to infer D and trimming. Of 300,000 to 350,000 clones in the sample, 80% to 90% were seen once. Symptom resolution, clearance, or two negative PCRs marked donors in Cohort 3 as recovered.

Sequenced input: PBMCs or T cells enriched from blood (not recorded which). This sequence was found in a man younger than 40 who had recovered from COVID-19. V is TRBV24-1 and J is TRBJ2-2; TRBD1 agrees at 8 bases. The CDR3 here is CATSGTGLIGELFF. In nucleotides, the CDR3 is TGTGCCACCTCCGGGACAGGATTGATCGGGGAGCTGTTTTTT.